The clone carrying this T cell receptor (beta chain) has a count of ten or more. Time point given: blood at routine non-recurrence follow-up after resection. The data were taken from a study of spatial heterogeneity in lung cancer. Turning to the study itself: Among detected sequences, beta-chain ones consistently exceeded alpha-chain ones in number. A unique TCR and UMI combination showed up more than ten times in raw reads, on average.

The CDR3 runs 11 residues. Looked up from germline, CDR1 is SGHTA and CDR2 is FQGNSA. V was shortened by 2 bases and J by 9 bases, with 5 bases between the two germline ends. MiXCR, run by TCRdb on the 5' RACE reads, gives a single entry per CDR3 protein. This table has about 70,000 distinct CDR3 sequences, 8% to 10% appearing once. This TCR was sampled from a female donor with early-stage non-small cell lung cancer. The material sequenced was PBMCs, taken at follow-up. This sequence joins TRBV7-2 and TRBJ2-1; D remains unclear. CDR3 DNA sequence: TGTGCCAGCAGCTTATGGGCTGAGCAGTTCTTC. It is translated as CASSLWAEQFF.